Listed below are T cell receptor beta chains from one sample, sequenced in a study of molecular identifiers for immune sequencing clone quantification. One entry per CDR3 protein results from TCRdb running MiXCR on the PCR reads. The sample records 300,000 to 400,000 distinct CDR3 sequences, 20% to 25% being singletons. The sample consisted of naive CD8+ T cells from blood, with Jurkat cell RNA spiked in. The receptors stem from a human donor in good health. Some libraries in this study had Jurkat cell RNA spiked in. The CDR3 runs from the conserved cysteine through the conserved F or W. The D gene is left open where the match is weak. Size is stated for part of the rows, as once, few or many counts, or as a class when the clone is expanded.

J gene | D gene | clone size | V gene | CDR3 DNA | CDR3 protein
TRBJ1-5 | NA | many | TRBV4-1 | TGCGCCAGCAGCCAAGTTTCAGACAATCAGCCCCAGCATTTT | CASSQVSDNQPQHF
TRBJ1-1 | TRBD1 | NA | TRBV4-1 | TGCGCCAGCAGCCGCGAACAGGGGGCACTTAACACTGAAGCTTTCTTT | CASSREQGALNTEAFF
TRBJ2-1 | NA | many | TRBV4-2 | TGTGCCAGCAGCCAAGAGGAAAGGGAAAATGAGCAGTTCTTC | CASSQEERENEQFF
TRBJ1-5 | NA | many | TRBV19 | TGTGCCAGTAGCAACATCTTATCCTCTGGGAGCAATCAGCCCCAGCATTTT | CASSNILSSGSNQPQHF
TRBJ2-7 | NA | many | TRBV4-1 | TGCGCCAGCAGCCAGGAGAGGGGCACCTACGAGCAGTACTTC | CASSQERGTYEQYF
TRBJ2-7 | TRBD1 | NA | TRBV25-1 | TGTGCCAGCAGTGAATGGAGGGACAGGGGGACCTACGAGCAGTACTTC | CASSEWRDRGTYEQYF
TRBJ1-2 | NA | NA | TRBV10-3 | TGTGCCATCAGTGAACAGGGAGGTAACTATGGCTACACCTTC | CAISEQGGNYGYTF
TRBJ2-1 | NA | many | TRBV6-5 | TGTGCCAGCAGCCGGGCCGTGGGAGTAGCAAACAATGAGCAGTTCTTC | CASSRAVGVANNEQFF
TRBJ2-1 | NA | NA | TRBV28 | TGTGCCAGCAGTATAAGACAGAGCTCCTACAATGAGCAGTTCTTC | CASSIRQSSYNEQFF
TRBJ2-7 | NA | NA | TRBV7-9 | TGTGCCAGCAGCTCGGCATCCGGGACTGCTATATACGAGCAGTACTTC | CASSSASGTAIYEQYF
TRBJ2-5 | NA | many | TRBV27 | TGTGCCAGCAGTTGGTCCAGCCAAGAGACCCAGTACTTC | CASSWSSQETQYF
TRBJ2-7 | NA | many | TRBV7-9 | TGTGCCAGCAGCTCCGAACCGGGGCAGCAGTACTTC | CASSSEPGQQYF
TRBJ1-2 | NA | NA | TRBV29-1 | TGCAGCGTCGGTGCAGGAGCGGATGGCTACACCTTC | CSVGAGADGYTF
TRBJ2-7 | NA | many | TRBV4-3 | TGCGCCAGCAGCCAAGAGGTCTCGACGGGCTACGAGCAGTACTTC | CASSQEVSTGYEQYF
TRBJ2-1 | NA | many | TRBV4-3 | TGCGCCAGCAGCCAAGTGGTCAGGTCGGATTCGGATGAGCAGTTCTTC | CASSQVVRSDSDEQFF
TRBJ1-4 | TRBD1 | many | TRBV29-1 | TGCAGCGTTGGGAGCCCCGACAGGGCGAATGAAAAACTGTTTTTT | CSVGSPDRANEKLFF
TRBJ1-1 | TRBD1 | many | TRBV28 | TGTGCCAGCACCCCGACAGGGATGGGGACTGAAGCTTTCTTT | CASTPTGMGTEAFF
TRBJ2-7 | TRBD2 | few | TRBV27 | TGTGCCAGCAGTTTAGTAGCGGGAGGCCTACAAGGTTACGAGCAGTACTTC | CASSLVAGGLQGYEQYF
TRBJ2-5 | NA | few | TRBV27 | TGTGCCAGCAGTGGGCTAACAGAAGAGACCCAGTACTTC | CASSGLTEETQYF
TRBJ1-1 | NA | many | TRBV6-5 | TGTGCCAGCAAACGGGGCGACAGTACCACTGAAGCTTTCTTT | CASKRGDSTTEAFF
TRBJ2-7 | TRBD1 | many | TRBV7-9 | TGTGCCAGCAGCTCCACAGGGGGCGCGGGGTACGAGCAGTACTTC | CASSSTGGAGYEQYF
TRBJ2-3 | TRBD1 | NA | TRBV19 | TGTGCCAGTAGTACCCAGGTGGGACAGGGATTCACAGATACGCAGTATTTT | CASSTQVGQGFTDTQYF
TRBJ2-1 | NA | many | TRBV7-9 | TGTGCCAGCAGCCCCGTTAGGGGAGAGCAGTTCTTC | CASSPVRGEQFF
TRBJ1-2 | NA | NA | TRBV28 | TGTGCCAGCAGTTTATCAGAGGTCGGCTACACCTTC | CASSLSEVGYTF
TRBJ2-4 | NA | many | TRBV2 | TGTGCCACCCGGAGTGGGGCCGACGCCAAAAACATTCAGTACTTC | CATRSGADAKNIQYF
TRBJ2-3 | NA | many | TRBV29-1 | TGCAGCGTTGAAGGACAAGGGAGCAATACGCAGTATTTT | CSVEGQGSNTQYF
TRBJ1-2 | NA | NA | TRBV29-1 | TGCAGCGACACCCTATTCCATGGCTACACCTTC | CSDTLFHGYTF
TRBJ1-2 | NA | few | TRBV7-9 | TGTGCCAGCAGCTCCAGGGATGCGCACTATAGCTACACCTTC | CASSSRDAHYSYTF
TRBJ2-7 | NA | NA | TRBV21-1 | TGTGCCAGCAGCGAAGCCCCGTGGGACTACGAGCAGTACTTC | CASSEAPWDYEQYF
TRBJ1-1 | TRBD1 | many | TRBV2 | TGTGCCAGCAGCCAGGGACAGGGGATTAAGTACACTGAAGCTTTCTTT | CASSQGQGIKYTEAFF
TRBJ2-3 | TRBD2 | few | TRBV6-5 | TGTGCCAGCAGTTACGCCAGCGGGGGGCCAGATACGCAGTATTTT | CASSYASGGPDTQYF
TRBJ2-3 | TRBD2 | few | TRBV4-1 | TGCGCCAGCAGCACTCAACTAGCGGACACAGATACGCAGTATTTT | CASSTQLADTDTQYF
TRBJ1-1 | NA | many | TRBV7-9 | TGTGCCAGCAGAATAGTGGGGACTGAAGCTTTCTTT | CASRIVGTEAFF
TRBJ2-3 | TRBD2 | NA | TRBV13 | TGTGCCAGCAGCCGAGGGCTAGCGGTCGATATGCCAGATACGCAGTATTTT | CASSRGLAVDMPDTQYF
TRBJ2-1 | TRBD2 | NA | TRBV12-3/TRBV12-4 | TGTGCCAGCAGTTTTAAAGAAGCGGGACCGGGAGCTTGGAATGAGCAGTTCTTC | CASSFKEAGPGAWNEQFF
TRBJ1-4 | NA | many | TRBV29-1 | TGCAGCGTTGAAGATCCCGACCGAGGAGGGGGGGAAATGACATACGAAAAACTGTTTTTT | CSVEDPDRGGGEMTYEKLFF
TRBJ2-1 | TRBD2 | many | TRBV27 | TGTGCCAGCAGTTTCCATCTAGCGGGAGTGGATGAGCAGTTCTTC | CASSFHLAGVDEQFF
TRBJ2-2 | NA | many | TRBV13 | TGTGCCAGCAGCCAGAAGGGGATTGTCGCCGGGGAGCTGTTTTTT | CASSQKGIVAGELFF
TRBJ2-7 | NA | many | TRBV11-2 | TGTGCCAGCAGCTTACTTGCCGGCTCCTACGAGCAGTACTTC | CASSLLAGSYEQYF
TRBJ2-3 | NA | NA | TRBV13 | TGTGCCAGCAGCCCCAGACAGGAGTCTAGCACAGATACGCAGTATTTT | CASSPRQESSTDTQYF
TRBJ2-7 | TRBD1 | NA | TRBV18 | TGTGCCAGCTCACCACCGGGTCCAGGACAGGGGGAACACGAGCAGTACTTC | CASSPPGPGQGEHEQYF
TRBJ2-7 | NA | many | TRBV12-3/TRBV12-4 | TGTGCCAGCAGTTGGTCCGGTACCTACGAGCAGTACTTC | CASSWSGTYEQYF
TRBJ1-5 | NA | few | TRBV30 | TGTGCCTGGAGTGTACAACGGGGATTTCAGCCCCAGCATTTT | CAWSVQRGFQPQHF
TRBJ2-1 | NA | many | TRBV7-2 | TGTGCCAGCAGCCTCCAGGACGGAGGGTACAATGAGCAGTTCTTC | CASSLQDGGYNEQFF
TRBJ2-1 | TRBD2 | NA | TRBV28 | TGTGCCAGCAGCGAGACTAGCGTAGGAGAGCAGTTCTTC | CASSETSVGEQFF
TRBJ2-6 | NA | many | TRBV6-7 | TGTGCCAGCAGTTACTCGGGACATCGAACCTCTGGGGCCAACGTCCTGACTTTC | CASSYSGHRTSGANVLTF
TRBJ2-7 | NA | many | TRBV20-1 | TGCAGTGCTAGAGATTTCGGGGAGAGGTACGAGCAGTACTTC | CSARDFGERYEQYF
TRBJ2-3 | TRBD1 | few | TRBV7-9 | TGTGCCAGCAGCCAAACCGGGACAGGGATCACAGATACGCAGTATTTT | CASSQTGTGITDTQYF
TRBJ2-7 | NA | NA | TRBV28 | TGTGCCAGCAGCAACAGGGTGGCCCCGTACGAGCAGTACTTC | CASSNRVAPYEQYF
TRBJ2-7 | NA | NA | TRBV9 | TGTGCCAGCAGCGTATACGGGGGGCCCTACGAGCAGTACTTC | CASSVYGGPYEQYF
TRBJ1-2 | NA | many | TRBV14 | TGTGCCAGCAGCCAGACAGTCAACTATGGCTACACCTTC | CASSQTVNYGYTF
TRBJ2-3 | NA | many | TRBV30 | TGTGCCTGGAGTGTAGGTTTCGGAGATACGCAGTATTTT | CAWSVGFGDTQYF
TRBJ2-3 | TRBD2 | NA | TRBV27 | TGTGCCAGTATCCGACTAGCGGGAAGCACAGATACGCAGTATTTT | CASIRLAGSTDTQYF
TRBJ2-7 | NA | NA | TRBV5-1 | TGCGCCAGCAGCTTGGACAACTTCTACGAGCAGTACTTC | CASSLDNFYEQYF
TRBJ1-1 | NA | many | TRBV4-3 | TGCGCCAGCAGCCCGGACAGAACGGTCCCTGAAGCTTTCTTT | CASSPDRTVPEAFF
TRBJ2-7 | NA | few | TRBV27 | TGTGCCAGCAGTCCCAAGGCAGCGGCCTACGAGCAGTACTTC | CASSPKAAAYEQYF
TRBJ2-1 | NA | many | TRBV11-2 | TGTGCCAGCAGCGAACTAGTCCTTACTTACAATGAGCAGTTCTTC | CASSELVLTYNEQFF
TRBJ1-5 | NA | NA | TRBV2 | TGTGCCAGCAGCGTGACAGGAGATATCAGACCCCAGCATTTT | CASSVTGDIRPQHF
TRBJ2-3 | TRBD2 | many | TRBV4-2 | TGTGCCAGCAGCCCTGAAAGACTAGCGGCCAGCACAGATACGCAGTATTTT | CASSPERLAASTDTQYF
TRBJ1-2 | NA | many | TRBV6-5 | TGTGCCAGCAGTGGCCAGGGTGCTAACTATGGCTACACCTTC | CASSGQGANYGYTF